Shown below are 16 T cell receptor beta chains from a single sample sequenced in a study of T cell responses to AZD1222 COVID-19 vaccine. Generated by immunoSEQ multiplex PCR, the TCRdb table keeps only in-frame clones and is missing some. In the table there are approximately 150,000 clones, more than 75% of which are singletons. Sample: peripheral blood, taken on day 0 of AZD1222 vaccination. The source is an adult in good health.

The CDR3 region has the DNA TGTGCCAGCAGCCGCGGGCGTCGGGAGAACACAGATACGCAGTATTTT. Residues: CASSRGRRENTDTQYF. The chain joins TRBV5-4 to TRBJ2-3; a possible D gene is TRBD2 (6 bases). Germline V CDR1 and CDR2: SGHNT, YYREEE (reference sequence). Trimming removed 4 bases at V and 2 bases at J, with 17 bases between. The CDR3 runs to 16 residues.

The chain recombines TRBV6-5 with TRBJ1-1, with 7 bases fitting TRBD1. From germline, CDR1 is MNHEY and CDR2 SVGAGI. Losses at the gene ends were 0 bases for V and 5 bases for J; bases not matched to a gene: 9. The CDR3 totals 16 residues. The CDR3 region has the DNA TGTGCCAGCAGTTACTCGACAGGGCGGACGAGGACTGAAGCTTTCTTT. As protein: CASSYSTGRTRTEAFF.

In its sample, this clone was seen once. J is TRBJ2-7 and V is TRBV4-3; no clear D. Germline V gives CDR1 LGHNA, CDR2 YSLEER. The CDR3 is made up of 18 amino acids. V dropped 0 bases and J dropped 0 bases, with 18 bases sitting between them. The CDR3 loop reads CASSQDRLPIPSSYEQYF. CDR3 bases: TGCGCCAGCAGCCAAGATCGATTGCCCATCCCTAGCTCCTACGAGCAGTACTTC.

This sequence joins TRBV6-5 and TRBJ2-2; unclear D gene. The V and J ends lost 2 bases and 1 base respectively, with 5 bases between them. The CDR3 contains 14 residues. Germline-derived CDR1 and CDR2 are MNHEY and SVGAGI. The CDR3 protein is CASSYIRNTGELFF. CDR3 in DNA: TGTGCCAGCAGTTACATTCGGAACACCGGGGAGCTGTTTTTT.

This clone was detected only once. The V and J genes are TRBV6-5 and TRBJ2-1; TRBD2 aligns across 7 bases. This CDR3 comprises 15 residues. The V segment lost 6 bases and the J segment 9 bases; nucleotides outside the gene matches: 14. The germline V gene encodes CDR1 MNHEY and CDR2 SVGAGI. Here the CDR3 reads CASREGLTRGFEQFF. CDR3 coding DNA: TGTGCCAGCAGGGAGGGACTAACCCGAGGGTTTGAGCAGTTCTTC.

V and J are TRBV5-5 and TRBJ2-1; no clear D gene. CDR3 length: 11 amino acids. In germline, CDR1 is SGHKS, CDR2 YYEKEE (reference sequence). The V gene lost 2 bases and the J gene lost 8 bases, with 5 bases spanning the gap. CDR3 nucleotides: TGTGCCAGCAGCTTATCGGATGAGCAGTTCTTC. It is translated as CASSLSDEQFF.

The rearrangement joins TRBV2 to TRBJ1-1; 9 bases are a match to TRBD1. The CDR3 length is 14 residues. CDR1 SNHLY and CDR2 FYNNEI come from the germline V gene. Trimming removed 8 bases from V and 6 bases from J; junction bases left unmatched: 10. CDR3 DNA: TGTGCCAGCGGCTCACAGGGGGCATTTGCTGAAGCTTTCTTT. The encoded protein is CASGSQGAFAEAFF.

V gene TRBV5-1 combines with J gene TRBJ2-1, with 10 bases aligning to TRBD2. The junction had 4 bases not matched to a gene; V was cut back by 0 bases and J by 4 bases. Germline V gene lookup returns CDR1 SGHRS and CDR2 YFSETQ. There are 16 residues in the CDR3. The CDR3 sequence is CASSLGTSGSYNEQFF. The CDR3 nucleotides are TGCGCCAGCAGCTTGGGGACTAGCGGCAGTTACAATGAGCAGTTCTTC.

CDR3 DNA: TGTGCCAGAAGCTCGACCGAGCAGAATAATTCACCCCTCCACTTT. As protein: CARSSTEQNNSPLHF. The rearrangement links TRBV5-3 to TRBJ1-6; D not resolved. TRBV5-3 is placed among ORFs of uncertain function. This CDR3 is 15 amino acids long. Trimming took 3 bases from V and 5 from J, leaving 12 bases between them.

This chain uses TRBV11-2 with TRBJ2-7, with 9 bases identical to TRBD2. The CDR3 totals 16 residues. Trimming cost V 4 bases and J 2 bases; bases outside gene matches: 9. Germline loops: CDR1 SGHAT, CDR2 FQNNGV. The CDR3 coding sequence is TGTGCCAGCAGCTCCCTTAGCGGGAGTGGCACCTACGAGCAGTACTTC. This gives the protein CASSSLSGSGTYEQYF.

The sample holds one count of this clone. The chain joins TRBV3-1 (or the pseudogene TRBV3-2) to TRBJ2-1; 7 bases fit TRBD1. The CDR3 covers 16 residues. The ends lost 3 bases at V and 6 bases at J; junction bases unmatched: 11. Germline V CDR1 and CDR2: LGHDT, YNNKEL (reference sequence). The CDR3 nucleotides are TGTGCCAGCAGCCATTTGACAGGGCTGGTTCTCAATGAGCAGTTCTTC. It specifies CASSHLTGLVLNEQFF.

V usage is TRBV19 and J usage is TRBJ1-2; the D gene is possibly TRBD1 (6 bases). This CDR3 has 13 amino acids. Looked up from germline, CDR1 is LNHDA and CDR2 is SQIVND (reference sequence). V was shortened by 4 bases and J by 3 bases, with 9 bases between the two germline ends. This chain's CDR3 is CASSRDTDYGYTF. The CDR3 DNA is TGTGCCAGTAGTAGGGACACTGACTATGGCTACACCTTC.

The chain links TRBV7-2 to TRBJ2-1, with TRBD1 as a possible D gene (6 bases). Trimming took 4 bases from V and 10 from J, leaving 14 bases between them. The CDR3 runs to 13 residues. Germline V gene lookup returns CDR1 SGHTA and CDR2 FQGNSA. CDR3 sequence reads: CASSSTGLGEQFF. For the CDR3, the DNA is TGTGCCAGCAGCTCGACAGGCCTTGGGGAGCAGTTCTTC.

This clone has a single count. V is TRBV18 and J is TRBJ2-4, with 9 bases aligning to TRBD1. J lost 3 bases, V lost 3 bases, and 6 bases had no gene match. CDR1 is KGHSH and CDR2 is LQKENI in the germline V gene. CDR3 length: 16 amino acids. The chain's CDR3 is CASSPRQGVGKNIQYF. The CDR3 DNA is TGTGCCAGCTCACCGAGACAGGGGGTTGGCAAAAACATTCAGTACTTC.

The chain recombines TRBV5-8 with TRBJ1-3; no reliable D call. CDR3 length: 15 residues. V lost 2 bases and J lost 1, with 10 bases in between. CDR1 and CDR2 from the germline V gene are SGHTS and YDEGEE. The CDR3 DNA reads TGTGCCAGCAGCTTTGGAGATTTTTCTGGAAACACCATATATTTT. It is translated as CASSFGDFSGNTIYF.

The chain carries TRBV11-2 and TRBJ2-2; no firm D call. The CDR3 runs to 15 residues. V shed 2 bases and J shed 5 bases, with 12 bases lying between them. CDR1 is SGHAT and CDR2 is FQNNGV in the germline V gene. The CDR3 loop is CASSLRTDDTGELFF. In DNA form, the CDR3 reads TGTGCCAGCAGCTTACGGACGGACGATACCGGGGAGCTGTTTTTT.